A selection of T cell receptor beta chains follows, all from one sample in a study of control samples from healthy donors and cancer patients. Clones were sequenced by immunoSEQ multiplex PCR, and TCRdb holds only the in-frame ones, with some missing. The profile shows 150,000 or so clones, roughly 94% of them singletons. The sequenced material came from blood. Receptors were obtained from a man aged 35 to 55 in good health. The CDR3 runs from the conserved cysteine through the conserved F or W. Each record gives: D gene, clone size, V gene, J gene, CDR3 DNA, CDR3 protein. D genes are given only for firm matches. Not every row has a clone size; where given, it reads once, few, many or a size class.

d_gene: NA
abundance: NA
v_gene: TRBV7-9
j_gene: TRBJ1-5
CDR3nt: TGTGCCAGCAGTACAGGGAGTCAGCCCCAGCATTTT
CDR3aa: CASSTGSQPQHF

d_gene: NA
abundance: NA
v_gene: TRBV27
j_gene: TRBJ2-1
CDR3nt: TGTGCCAGCAGTTTTGAAGGCGGCGAGCAGTTCTTC
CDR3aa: CASSFEGGEQFF

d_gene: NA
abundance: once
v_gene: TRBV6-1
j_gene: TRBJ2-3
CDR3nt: TGTGCCAGCAGTGATTCCGGGGGGCCAGGAGGAGATACGCAGTATTTT
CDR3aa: CASSDSGGPGGDTQYF

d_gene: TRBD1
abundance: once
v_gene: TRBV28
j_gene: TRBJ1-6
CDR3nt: TGTGCCAGCAGGCGGACCGGGACAGGGAACTCACCCCTCCACTTT
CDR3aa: CASRRTGTGNSPLHF

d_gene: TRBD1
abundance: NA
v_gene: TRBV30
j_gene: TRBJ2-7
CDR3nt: TGTGCCTGGAGGGCCCAGGGGGCACGACTCGAGCAGTACTTC
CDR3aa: CAWRAQGARLEQYF

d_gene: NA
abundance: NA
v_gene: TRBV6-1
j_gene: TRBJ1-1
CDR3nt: TGTGCCAGCAGTGAACCAGGGGTGAACACTGAAGCTTTCTTT
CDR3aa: CASSEPGVNTEAFF

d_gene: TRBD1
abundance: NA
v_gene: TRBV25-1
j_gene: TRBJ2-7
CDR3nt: TGTGCCAGCAGTGACTGGTCGGGAGTCGGACAGGGCTACGAGCAGTACTTC
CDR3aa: CASSDWSGVGQGYEQYF

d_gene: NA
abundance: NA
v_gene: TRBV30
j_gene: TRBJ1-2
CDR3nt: TGTGCCTGGAGTGTATCCCTCTATGGCTACACCTTC
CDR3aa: CAWSVSLYGYTF

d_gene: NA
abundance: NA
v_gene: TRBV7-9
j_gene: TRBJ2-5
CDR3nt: TGTGCCAGCAGCCAAGCGCAGATACAAGAGACCCAGTACTTC
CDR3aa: CASSQAQIQETQYF

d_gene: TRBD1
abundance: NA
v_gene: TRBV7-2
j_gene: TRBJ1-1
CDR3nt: TGTGCCAGCAGCTCGAGGAGGGGACAGATGAACACTGAAGCTTTCTTT
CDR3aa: CASSSRRGQMNTEAFF

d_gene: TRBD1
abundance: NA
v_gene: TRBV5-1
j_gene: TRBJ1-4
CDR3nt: TGCGCCAGCAGCTTGGGGTACAGGGGGCAGGTTGAAAAACTGTTTTTT
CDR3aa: CASSLGYRGQVEKLFF

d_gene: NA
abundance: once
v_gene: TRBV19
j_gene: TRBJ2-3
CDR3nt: TGTGCCAGTAGTATAGGGCAGGGTAGGGCAGATACGCAGTATTTT
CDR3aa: CASSIGQGRADTQYF

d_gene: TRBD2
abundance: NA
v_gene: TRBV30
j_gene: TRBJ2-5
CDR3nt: TGTGCCTGGAGTTTAGCGGGGGGGCAAGAGACCCAGTACTTC
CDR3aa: CAWSLAGGQETQYF